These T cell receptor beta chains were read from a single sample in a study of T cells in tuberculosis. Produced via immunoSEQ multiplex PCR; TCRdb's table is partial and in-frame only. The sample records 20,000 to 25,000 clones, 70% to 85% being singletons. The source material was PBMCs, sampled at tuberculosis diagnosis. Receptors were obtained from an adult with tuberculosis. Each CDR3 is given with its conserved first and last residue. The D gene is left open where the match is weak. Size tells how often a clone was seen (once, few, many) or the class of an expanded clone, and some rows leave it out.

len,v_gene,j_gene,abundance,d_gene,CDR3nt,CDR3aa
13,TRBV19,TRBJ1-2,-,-,TGTGCCAGTGGGACACCTTCTAACTATGGCTACACCTTC,CASGTPSNYGYTF
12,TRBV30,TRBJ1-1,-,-,TGTGCCTGGAAAGGGGAGGACACTGAAGCTTTCTTT,CAWKGEDTEAFF
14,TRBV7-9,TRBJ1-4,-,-,TGTGCCAGCAGCTTAGCGGCGGGAAATGAAAAACTGTTTTTT,CASSLAAGNEKLFF
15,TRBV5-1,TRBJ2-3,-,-,TGCGCCAGCAGCTCTACGAGCGGGAGCACAGATACGCAGTATTTT,CASSSTSGSTDTQYF
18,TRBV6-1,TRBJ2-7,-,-,TGTGCCAGCAGTGAATGGTCAGGGGGGCGCTTGAAGGCGAACGGGCAGTACTTC,CASSEWSGGRLKANGQYF
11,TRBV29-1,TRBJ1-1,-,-,TGCAGCGTTTCCACTTACACTGAAGCTTTCTTT,CSVSTYTEAFF
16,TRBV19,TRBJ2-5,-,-,TGTGCCAGTAGTCCCAGGGGGGATGGGGGTCGGGAGACCCAGTACTTC,CASSPRGDGGRETQYF
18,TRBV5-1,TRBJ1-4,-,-,TGCGCCAGCAGCCTACTGGTAGGGCCAGGGAAGTTTAGAGAAAAACTGTTTTTT,CASSLLVGPGKFREKLFF
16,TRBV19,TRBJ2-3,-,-,TGTGCCAGTAGTTTCCCTCCGGACCGAGGGACAGATACGCAGTATTTT,CASSFPPDRGTDTQYF
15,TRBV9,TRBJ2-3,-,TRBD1,TGTGCCAGCACCCAGGGACAGACTAGCACAGATACGCAGTATTTT,CASTQGQTSTDTQYF
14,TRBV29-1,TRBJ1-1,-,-,TGCAGCGCCGCGGGCGGGCAGGGGAGCACTGAAGCTTTCTTT,CSAAGGQGSTEAFF
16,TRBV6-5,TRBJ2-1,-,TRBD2,TGTGCCAGCAGTTACTGGGGTAGCGGGAGAACCGATGAGCAGTTCTTC,CASSYWGSGRTDEQFF
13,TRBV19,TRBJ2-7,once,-,TGTGCCTCTCAGGCAGGGCCATCCTACGAGCAGTACTTC,CASQAGPSYEQYF
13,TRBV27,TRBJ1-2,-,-,TGTGCCAGCAGTTTATCATCGGCGGGGGGCTACACCTTC,CASSLSSAGGYTF
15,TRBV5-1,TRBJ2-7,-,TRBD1,TGCGCCAGCAGCTCTTGGACAGGAGCTGGATACGAGCAGTACTTC,CASSSWTGAGYEQYF
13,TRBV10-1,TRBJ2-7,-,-,TGCGCCAGCAGTGAGTCTTTAACGGGAATTGTTTACTTC,CASSESLTGIVYF
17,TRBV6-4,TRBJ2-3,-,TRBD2,TGTGCCAGCAGCCCCGGGACTAGCGGGGGAGGTTCGGATACGCAGTATTTT,CASSPGTSGGGSDTQYF
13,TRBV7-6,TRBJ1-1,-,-,TGTGCCAGCAGCTTAGACACGAACACTGAAGCTTTCTTT,CASSLDTNTEAFF
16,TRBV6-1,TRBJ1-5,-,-,TGTGCCAGCAGTGAAGCGATCACAGTTAGCAATCAGCCCCAGCATTTT,CASSEAITVSNQPQHF
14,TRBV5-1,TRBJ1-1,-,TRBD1,TGCGCCAGCAGTCTAGCAGGGGGTCGGACTGAAGCTTTCTTT,CASSLAGGRTEAFF
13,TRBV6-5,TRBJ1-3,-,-,TGTGCCAGCAGTAACGGGGTGGGAAACACCATATATTTT,CASSNGVGNTIYF
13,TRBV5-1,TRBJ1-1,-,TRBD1,TGCGCCAGCAGCTTCTTACAGGGGAATGAAGCTTTCTTT,CASSFLQGNEAFF
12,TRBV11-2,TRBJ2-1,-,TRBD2,TGTGCCAGCAGCAAAGCGGGAGAAGGGCAGTTCTTC,CASSKAGEGQFF
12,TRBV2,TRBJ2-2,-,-,TGTGCCAGCCGCTACGGGAACGGGGAGCTGTTTTTT,CASRYGNGELFF
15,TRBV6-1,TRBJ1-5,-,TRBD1,TGTGCCAGCAGTCGGACAGGGGAATCCAGACAGCCCCAGCATTTT,CASSRTGESRQPQHF
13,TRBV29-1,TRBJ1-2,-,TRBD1,TGCAGCGTTGACAAGACAGGGGGCTATGGCTACACCTTC,CSVDKTGGYGYTF
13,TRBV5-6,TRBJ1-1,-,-,TGTGCCAGCAGCTCCCCGGGAGGCACTGAAGCTTTCTTT,CASSSPGGTEAFF
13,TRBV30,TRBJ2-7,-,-,TGTGCCTGGAGTGTTGACAGAACCTACGAGCAGTACTTC,CAWSVDRTYEQYF
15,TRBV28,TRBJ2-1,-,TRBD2,TGTGCCAGCAGTGCGACTAGCGGGAGAGACAATGAGCAGTTCTTC,CASSATSGRDNEQFF
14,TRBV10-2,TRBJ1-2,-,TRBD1,TGCGCCAGCAGCCCGGGACAGGGAATTTATGGCTACACCTTC,CASSPGQGIYGYTF
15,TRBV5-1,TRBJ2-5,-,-,TGCGCCAGCAGCTTGGCCGAACGCCCACGGGAGACCCAGTACTTC,CASSLAERPRETQYF
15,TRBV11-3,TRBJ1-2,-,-,TGTGCCAGCCCTCTGGGGGGGGCCCCGCTCTATGGCTACACCTTC,CASPLGGAPLYGYTF
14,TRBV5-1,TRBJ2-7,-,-,TGCGCCAGCAGCTTGAGGGGCAACTCCTACGAGCAGTACTTC,CASSLRGNSYEQYF
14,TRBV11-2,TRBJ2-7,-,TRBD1,TGTGCCAGCAGCGAGGGGACAGGGGGACGCGAGCAGTACTTC,CASSEGTGGREQYF
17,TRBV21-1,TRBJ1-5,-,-,TGTGCCAGCAGCACCTCCGGCGAGGGAATGGAGAATCAGCCCCAGCATTTT,CASSTSGEGMENQPQHF
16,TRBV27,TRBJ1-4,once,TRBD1,TGTGCCAGCAGTTTTCGGTACAGGGGGCAAGGGGAAAAACTGTTTTTT,CASSFRYRGQGEKLFF
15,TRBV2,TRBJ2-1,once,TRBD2,TGTGCCAGCAGTTTCGGGACTAGCGCTTACAATGAGCAGTTCTTC,CASSFGTSAYNEQFF
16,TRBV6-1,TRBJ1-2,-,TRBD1,TGTGCCAGCAGTGGATGGACAGGGCGTAATGGCTATGGCTACACCTTC,CASSGWTGRNGYGYTF
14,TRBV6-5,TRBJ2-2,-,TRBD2,TGTGCCAGCAGTCTACTAGCGGGAGCCGGGGAGCTGTTTTTT,CASSLLAGAGELFF
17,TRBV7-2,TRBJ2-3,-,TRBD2,TGTGCCAGCAGCTTAGTGAGTAGCGGGACCTACAGAGATACGCAGTATTTT,CASSLVSSGTYRDTQYF
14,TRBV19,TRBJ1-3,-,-,TGTGCCAGTATGGGCGTTAGCTCTGGAAACACCATATATTTT,CASMGVSSGNTIYF